These 13 T cell receptor beta chains were sequenced from one sample in a study of chemoradiotherapy in HPV16-positive cancers. The data were produced by immunoSEQ multiplex PCR, yet TCRdb's version contains in-frame clones alone and is incomplete. The sample includes roughly 40,000 clones, around 80% seen only once; the top ten take 4.5% to 5.5%. The sequenced sample was blood, obtained from a patient who underwent chemoradiotherapy. All receptors come from a human donor with HPV-associated anogenital cancer.

This clone was detected only a few times. The chain employs TRBV29-1 and TRBJ1-2; D is ambiguous. From germline, CDR1 is SQVTM and CDR2 ANQGSEA. The CDR3 covers 12 residues. The V end lost 2 bases, the J end lost 8 bases, and 12 bases lay between the germline ends. CDR3: CSVELQSMGYTF. The CDR3 nucleotides are TGCAGCGTTGAACTGCAGTCGATGGGCTACACCTTC.

This clone appeared a few times. The chain uses TRBV5-1 and TRBJ1-1, with 8 bases aligning to TRBD1. CDR1 and CDR2 (germline): SGHRS, YFSETQ. J lost 4 bases, V lost 0 bases, and 2 bases had no gene match. There are 14 residues in the CDR3. CDR3 sequence (DNA): TGCGCCAGCAGCTTGGTAGGACAGGGCACTGAAGCTTTCTTT. Its protein product is CASSLVGQGTEAFF.

The CDR3 sequence: CASSEAGGLDYGYTF. As DNA, the CDR3 is TGTGCCAGCAGCGAGGCAGGGGGTCTGGACTATGGCTACACCTTC. This chain connects TRBV9 to TRBJ1-2, with 7 bases aligning to TRBD1. V was clipped by 3 bases and J by 3 bases; unmatched bases: 8. The CDR3 has 15 amino acids. Germline CDR1 is SGDLS and CDR2 is YYNGEE.

V is TRBV7-9 and J is TRBJ2-7; D possibly matches TRBD1 or TRBD2 (6 bases each). The germline V gene has CDR1 SEHNR and CDR2 FQNEAQ (reference sequence). V dropped 4 bases and J dropped 3 bases, with 16 bases sitting between them. The CDR3 covers 15 residues. The chain's CDR3 is CASSSTTGAFYEQYF. CDR3 nucleotides: TGTGCCAGCAGCTCCACCACGGGGGCCTTCTACGAGCAGTACTTC.

In nucleotides, the CDR3 is TGTGCCAGCAAGAGAAATGAAAAACTGTTTTTT. It yields the protein CASKRNEKLFF. V and J are TRBV6-5 and TRBJ1-4; D unclear. Germline values: CDR1 MNHEY, CDR2 SVGAGI. Trimming stripped 7 bases from V and 5 bases from J, with 5 bases between. The CDR3 sequence is 11 residues long.

The V call is TRBV7-6, the J call TRBJ2-5; D may be TRBD2 (5 bases). The CDR3 contains 11 residues. V was clipped by 7 bases and J by 4 bases, with 7 bases between them. Germline V lookup: CDR1 SGHVS, CDR2 FNYEAQ. CDR3 loop: CASTRGETQYF. CDR3 bases: TGTGCCAGCACCCGGGGAGAGACCCAGTACTTC. Combining the CDR3 with reference TRBV7-6 and TRBJ2-5 gives the whole variable domain GAGVSQSPRYKVTKRGQDVALRCDPISGHVSLYWYRQALGQGPEFLTYFNYEAQQDKSGLPNDRFSAERPEGSISTLTIQRTEQRDSAMYRCASTRGETQYFGPGTRLLVL.

The table lists this clone with a few counts. This chain links TRBV10-3 with TRBJ1-2, with D unresolved. CDR1 and CDR2 (germline): ENHRY, SYGVKD. The CDR3 sequence is 15 residues long. V lost 2 bases and J lost 7, with 17 bases in between. This CDR3 reads CAISELPFLVPGYTF. CDR3 DNA: TGTGCCATCAGTGAGCTACCTTTCTTAGTCCCTGGCTACACCTTC.

This clone was seen only a few times. The genes are TRBV18 and TRBJ2-7, with D perhaps matching TRBD2 (5 bases). CDR1 and CDR2 (germline): KGHSH, LQKENI. The V end was cut by 6 bases, the J end by 4 bases, with 16 bases between. This CDR3 spans 14 amino acids. This CDR3 reads CASSGSGQRYEQYF. CDR3 DNA: TGTGCCAGCTCGGGGAGTGGTCAGCGGTACGAGCAGTACTTC.

The chain uses TRBV6-6 and TRBJ1-2; D unresolved. The CDR3 length is 14 residues. V lost 7 bases, J lost 4 bases, and 16 bases lay in between. Germline values: CDR1 MNHNY, CDR2 SVGAGI (reference sequence). CDR3 amino acids: CASTPGPEGYGYTF. The CDR3, as DNA: TGTGCCAGCACCCCCGGACCAGAGGGCTATGGCTACACCTTC.

The chain carries TRBV6-5 and TRBJ1-3, with 7 bases lining up with TRBD1. V shed 4 bases and J 1 base; nucleotides not matched to a gene: 4. The CDR3 contains 15 residues. CDR1 is MNHEY and CDR2 is SVGAGI in the germline V gene. The CDR3 region is CASSWEGASGNTIYF. CDR3 bases: TGTGCCAGCAGTTGGGAGGGGGCGTCTGGAAACACCATATATTTT.

This chain links TRBV5-1 with TRBJ1-6; D may be TRBD1 (5 bases). The CDR3 has 14 amino acids. V was trimmed by 4 bases and J by 7 bases, leaving 12 bases between them. Germline V lookup: CDR1 SGHRS, CDR2 YFSETQ. The CDR3 DNA sequence: TGCGCCAGCAGCATTGCCCAGGGCAATTCACCCCTCCACTTT. Translation gives CASSIAQGNSPLHF.

The chain joins TRBV10-3 to TRBJ1-2; tentatively, D is TRBD1 (5 bases). The CDR3 length is 14 residues. The V gene's germline CDR1 is ENHRY and CDR2 SYGVKD. V lost 1 base to trimming and J lost 2 bases, with 8 bases between them. DNA for the CDR3: TGTGCCATCAGTGAGTACGGGGGAAACTATGGCTACACCTTC. Its translation: CAISEYGGNYGYTF.

This clone was detected only a few times. The rearrangement uses TRBV6-1 and TRBJ2-7; weak D call: TRBD1 (6 bases). The V end lost 3 bases, the J end lost 5 bases, and 11 bases lay between the germline ends. CDR1 and CDR2 (germline): MNHNS, SASEGT. CDR3 length: 13 residues. The CDR3: CASSDPQGDEQYF. As DNA, the CDR3 is TGTGCCAGCAGTGACCCACAGGGAGACGAGCAGTACTTC.